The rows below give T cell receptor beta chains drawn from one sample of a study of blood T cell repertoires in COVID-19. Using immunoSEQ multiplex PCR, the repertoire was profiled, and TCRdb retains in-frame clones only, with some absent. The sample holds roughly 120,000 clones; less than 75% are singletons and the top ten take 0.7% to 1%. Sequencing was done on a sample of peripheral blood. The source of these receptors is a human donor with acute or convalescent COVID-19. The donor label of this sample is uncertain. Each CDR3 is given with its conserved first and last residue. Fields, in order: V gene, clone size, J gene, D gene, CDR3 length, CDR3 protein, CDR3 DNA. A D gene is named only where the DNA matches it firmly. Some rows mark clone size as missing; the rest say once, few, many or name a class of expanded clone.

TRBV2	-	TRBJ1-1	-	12	CASRGQGTEAFF	TGTGCCAGCAGGGGTCAGGGAACTGAAGCTTTCTTT
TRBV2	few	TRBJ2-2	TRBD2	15	CASRRRGGNTGELFF	TGTGCCAGCAGACGCCGGGGGGGTAACACCGGGGAGCTGTTTTTT
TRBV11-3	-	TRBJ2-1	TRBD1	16	CASSLGGQGAYNEQFF	TGTGCCAGCAGCTTAGGGGGACAGGGGGCCTACAATGAGCAGTTCTTC
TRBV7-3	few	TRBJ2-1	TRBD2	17	CASSVRAGGGIYNEQFF	TGTGCCAGCAGCGTCCGGGCCGGCGGGGGGATCTACAATGAGCAGTTCTTC
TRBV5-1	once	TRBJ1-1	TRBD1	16	CASSSGTGQPNTEAFF	TGCGCCAGCAGCTCCGGGACAGGCCAACCGAACACTGAAGCTTTCTTT
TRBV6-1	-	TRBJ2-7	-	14	CASSERLGGMEQYF	TGTGCCAGCAGTGAAAGGTTAGGGGGTATGGAGCAGTACTTC
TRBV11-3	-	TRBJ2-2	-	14	CASSLVGAAGELFF	TGTGCCAGCAGCTTAGTTGGGGCCGCCGGGGAGCTGTTTTTT
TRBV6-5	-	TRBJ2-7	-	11	CATRGSYEQYF	TGTGCCACGAGAGGCTCCTACGAGCAGTACTTC
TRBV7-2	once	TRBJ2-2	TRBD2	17	CASSLSSLAGGIGELFF	TGTGCCAGCAGCTTAAGTAGTCTAGCGGGGGGAATCGGGGAGCTGTTTTTT
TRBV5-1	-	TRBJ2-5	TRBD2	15	CASRTSGGTQETQYF	TGCGCCAGCAGGACTAGCGGGGGCACCCAAGAGACCCAGTACTTC
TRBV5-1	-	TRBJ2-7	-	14	CASSLLGGDYEQYF	TGCGCCAGCAGCTTGTTGGGCGGGGATTACGAGCAGTACTTC
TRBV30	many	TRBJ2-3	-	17	CAWSTRLHARPTDTQYF	TGTGCCTGGAGTACACGACTCCACGCTAGGCCAACAGATACGCAGTATTTT
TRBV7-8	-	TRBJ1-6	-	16	CASSSARGRHPSPLHF	TGTGCCAGCAGCTCAGCCAGGGGTCGGCATCCTTCACCCCTCCACTTT
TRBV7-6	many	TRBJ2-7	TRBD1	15	CASSPGQFLSDEQYF	TGTGCCAGCAGCCCGGGACAGTTTTTAAGCGACGAGCAGTACTTC
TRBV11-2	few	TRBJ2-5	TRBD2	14	CASSLGGGSETQYF	TGTGCCAGCAGCCTCGGGGGGGGGTCGGAGACCCAGTACTTC
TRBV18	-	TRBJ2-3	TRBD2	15	CASSQTSNGADTQYF	TGTGCCAGCTCACAGACTAGCAACGGAGCAGATACGCAGTATTTT
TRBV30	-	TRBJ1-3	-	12	CAWGHSGNTIYF	TGTGCCTGGGGCCACTCTGGAAACACCATATATTTT
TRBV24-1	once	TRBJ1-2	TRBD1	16	CATSETGQAANYGYTF	TGTGCCACCAGTGAAACCGGACAGGCTGCTAACTATGGCTACACCTTC
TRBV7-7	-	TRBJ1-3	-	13	CASSLGYGNTIYF	TGTGCTAGCAGCTTAGGTTATGGAAACACCATATATTTT
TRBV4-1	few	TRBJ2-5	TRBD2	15	CASSVSGGAWETQYF	TGCGCCAGCAGCGTTAGCGGGGGGGCCTGGGAGACCCAGTACTTC
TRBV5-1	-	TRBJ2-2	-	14	CASGLGSDTGELFF	TGCGCCAGCGGTTTGGGATCGGACACCGGGGAGCTGTTTTTT
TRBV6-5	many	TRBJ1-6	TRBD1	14	CASAYRGSNSPLHF	TGTGCCAGCGCCTACAGGGGGAGTAATTCACCCCTCCACTTT
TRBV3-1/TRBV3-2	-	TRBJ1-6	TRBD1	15	CASTASGQNNSPLHF	TGTGCCAGCACCGCATCGGGACAGAATAATTCACCCCTCCACTTT
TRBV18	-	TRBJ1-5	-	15	CASSPGPYSNQPQHF	TGTGCCAGCTCACCAGGGCCGTATAGCAATCAGCCCCAGCATTTT
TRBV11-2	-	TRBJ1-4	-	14	CASSPSGVPEKLFF	TGTGCCAGCAGCCCCTCGGGGGTCCCTGAAAAACTGTTTTTT
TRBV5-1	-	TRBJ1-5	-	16	CASSPRPGGGNQPQHF	TGCGCCAGCAGCCCGCGACCGGGCGGCGGGAATCAGCCCCAGCATTTT
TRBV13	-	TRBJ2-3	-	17	CASSSLKSAGSTDTQYF	TGTGCCAGCAGCTCCTTGAAGTCCGCAGGGAGCACAGATACGCAGTATTTT
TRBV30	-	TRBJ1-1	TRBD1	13	CAWTQDRDTEAFF	TGTGCCTGGACCCAGGACAGGGACACTGAAGCTTTCTTT
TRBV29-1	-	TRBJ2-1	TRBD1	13	CSVDLGTGREQFF	TGCAGCGTTGACCTCGGGACAGGCAGGGAGCAGTTCTTC
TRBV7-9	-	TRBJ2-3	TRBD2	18	CASSLNWRGGSSTDTQYF	TGTGCCAGCAGCTTAAACTGGCGGGGGGGTTCTAGCACAGATACGCAGTATTTT
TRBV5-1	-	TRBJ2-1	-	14	CASSLSGGSNEQFF	TGCGCCAGCAGCTTAAGTGGCGGGTCGAATGAGCAGTTCTTC
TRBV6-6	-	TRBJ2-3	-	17	CASSHPVPGSAADTQYF	TGTGCCAGCAGTCACCCTGTCCCGGGGAGTGCGGCAGATACGCAGTATTTT
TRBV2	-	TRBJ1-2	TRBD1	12	CAREQGAGGYTF	TGTGCCAGAGAACAGGGGGCAGGTGGCTACACCTTC
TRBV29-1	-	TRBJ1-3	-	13	CSAGTVSGNTIYF	TGCAGCGCTGGGACTGTCTCTGGAAACACCATATATTTT
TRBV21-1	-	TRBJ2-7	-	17	CAIQQSLSGLAVYEQYF	TGTGCCATCCAGCAAAGTCTCTCGGGACTAGCGGTGTACGAGCAGTACTTC